This entry is about one TCR beta chain. Its antigen specificity is not known. Base qualities are missing; no much larger clone stands one base away. In total, 500 to 700 healthy bone marrow donors made up the cohort. At the time of sampling, all cohort members were nominally healthy, though unrecorded immune exposures were likely present. The donor was CMV seropositive and was included in the group of some 290 seropositive cohort members. A peripheral blood sample was provided by each donor, and peripheral blood mononuclear cells were used for TCR beta sequencing. The Qiagen DNeasy Blood Extraction Kit was used to extract genomic DNA from the blood cell samples. This sample was taken from a study of cytomegalovirus exposure and HLA in healthy donors (dated by TCRdb to 2015 to 2018). As for the study more broadly: According to an earlier analysis of a few hundred of the donors, some 170 million T cells yielded 117 million unique TCR beta sequences and 276 Gb of sequence data. Five DR-DQ haplotypes were handled as single units for association and clustering, since linkage in the cohort was strong. A later genetic analysis took genome-wide SNP genotypes for about 65% of the roughly 670 donors and used that subset as a discovery cohort. Both class I and class II loci were covered by HLA typing, at four-digit resolution. The later analysis used no new phenotypic data to find candidate immune exposures, relying instead on TCR beta sequences and their occurrence across donors. To study patterns of TCR occurrence, a later analysis re-analyzed previously published TCR beta repertoires from around 700 donors and added high-resolution HLA genotyping. To predict cytomegalovirus infection status, the study combined high-throughput TCR immunosequencing, statistical association of individual TCRs with disease status, and machine learning. Donor age, sex, ethnicity and CMV serostatus were compiled alongside the repertoire data. The number of donors typed differed by locus, with about 629-630 for A, B, C, DRB1 and DQB1, roughly 520 for DQA1, 600 to 610 for DPA1, and around 450 for DPB1. To decide whether each TCR beta V gene segment behaved as functional or pseudogenic, an earlier analysis of some 570 of the donors relied on high-throughput TCR beta sequencing. All discovery cohort repertoires had been generated using a single sequencing platform. In addition to the first cohort of 666 subjects, a separate validation cohort of 130 or so different subjects was used. Across around 400 genotyped donors of the cohort, an average of roughly 230,000 unique TCR beta nucleotide sequences per donor were sequenced, and approximately 17% of those sequences were non-productive. Using immunosequencing, the study profiled T cell repertoires from fewer than 850 subjects and related those repertoires to cytomegalovirus serostatus. An early release covering roughly 640 HLA-typed donors comprised about 300 gigabases of sequencing data and around 85 million unique TCR sequences. The aim of the study was to test whether cataloging public T cell receptors could identify signatures of past pathogen exposure. Among the roughly 430 genotyped donors, around 81% belonged to the genetic ancestry cluster associated with self-reported Caucasian donors. Study-wide conclusions, independent of this receptor: In vitro tests confirmed that a few of the cytomegalovirus-associated TCR beta chains recognize cytomegalovirus antigens. In an earlier analysis of about 600 of the donors, most TCR beta V segments appeared in productive rearrangements about 90% or about 30% of the time, broadly matching IMGT annotations. A further reported finding was that TCR beta sequences accurately predicted the HLA-A and HLA-B alleles for most subjects in the first cohort. When HLA alleles, especially DR and DQ, strongly co-occurred, attributing TCR associations to individual alleles was difficult. Because HLA typing was missing for some donors at each locus, association tests included only the typed subset. In a later genetic analysis, a missense DCLRE1C variant was associated with V-gene and J-gene trimming of TCR beta chains, and the association was replicated in an independent cohort. Linkage disequilibrium might explain the correlated functional status among segregating V segments, but an unknown experimental factor could not be excluded. Some IMGT-functional V segments, including TRBV6-2 and TRBV6-3, could not be told apart with the 87-base-pair reads, so those segments were excluded. Immune exposure information for the cohort was limited to CMV serostatus. Most TCR sequences were observed very rarely across donors, whereas some public TCRs were present in many individuals. The earlier analysis of some 560 of the donors excluded roughly 17 rarely observed V segments, including chromosome 9 orphons, because counts were too low. It was suggested by the authors that the approach could potentially be generalized to other disease states and immunological phenotypes. The cohort was sequenced for TCR beta chains only, and without alpha or paired-chain data the features that could be detected were limited. In both the original and validation cohorts, the classifier was reported to diagnose cytomegalovirus status with high specificity and sensitivity. A later analysis associated about 17,000 TCR beta sequences with specific HLA alleles at a false discovery rate of 0.05. The presence/absence analyses assumed that sequencing depth was roughly uniform across donors, and that assumption may not be true. The sequencing pipeline was judged likely to have produced a cluster of highly shared sequence variants as a technical artifact. A later analysis found that TCR association rates varied across HLA loci, with DRB1 alleles showing the most associated TCRs and HLA-C alleles the fewest. A total of about 150 TCR beta chains were listed by the study as associated with cytomegalovirus. According to a later analysis, most CMV-associated TCR beta chains appeared to be HLA-restricted, and the HLA associations seemed to be driven largely by CMV exposure. According to a later genetic analysis, donors in an Asian-associated ancestry cluster had fewer N-insertions in productive TCRs than the approximately 630-donor mean. According to a later analysis, parvovirus B19, influenza, CMV and Epstein-Barr virus appeared linked to several top co-occurrence clusters. Compared with equally common non-associated chains, HLA-associated TCR beta chains in a later analysis were more clonally expanded and had lower generation probabilities.

CDR1 and CDR2 (SGHRS, YFSETQ) derive from the germline V gene. Cut back by 7 bases and 2 bases, the V and J ends lie 21 bases apart. The CDR3 starts with the cysteine, ends with the phenylalanine, and has 16 residues. Only the CDR3 region is kept as DNA, spanning 48 bases read in frame from base 1. Library method: the immunoSEQ multiplex PCR assay. The multiplex PCR relied on a mix of 60 forward primers for TCR Vbeta segments and 13 reverse primers for TCR Jbeta segments. The CDR3 region of rearranged TCR beta genes was amplified from genomic DNA with a multiplex PCR assay. On the Illumina HiSeq System, the amplified TCR beta libraries were sequenced as 87-base-pair reads. The source study handled its data this way. Across the roughly 640 repertoires, a later analysis counted 60 million to 90 million unique TCR beta chains, some 11 million of which were shared by at least two donors. To remove PCR and sequencing errors, raw reads were error-corrected and collapsed into unique sequences using a nearest-neighbor algorithm that merged closely related sequences. To assign V, D and J gene segments, CDR3 sequences were aligned to IMGT reference sequences. Each retained sequence needed at least a six-nucleotide match to both a V gene segment and a J gene segment. A rearrangement was called productive if the CDR3 had no stop codons and remained in frame with V and J, and every other rearrangement was called non-productive. Following IMGT convention, CDR3 was defined as the stretch from the second conserved V-encoded cysteine to the conserved J-encoded phenylalanine. Sequences without an unambiguous match to a single V gene segment were excluded from the earlier analysis of about 600 of the donors. An earlier analysis of just under 600 of the donors called V segments functional above 56.7% productive rearrangements and segregating when the between-donor standard deviation exceeded 5%. To diagnose cytomegalovirus status from the catalog of TCR beta chain sequences, a statistical classification framework was built. A later analysis assigned V and J genes by comparing TCR nucleotide sequences with IMGT/GENE-DB human TR gene sequences. The TCRdist pipeline was used in a later analysis to assign CDR3 sequences and most-parsimonious VDJ recombination scenarios. In a later analysis, every TCR beta chain was defined by the combination of its CDR3 amino acid sequence and its V-gene family, and reads without a unique V-gene family were dropped. In a later analysis, 500 to 700 highly shared, low-generation-probability nucleotide sequences were removed to address suspected cross-contamination and a sequencing artifact. In a later analysis, a clonal expansion index for each public chain was calculated from normalized within-repertoire ranks of inferred template counts. Generation probabilities in a later analysis came from a VDJ recombination model fitted to out-of-frame rearrangements, and those results were checked against IGoR. A later analysis scored TCR-TCR, TCR-HLA and TCR-CMV co-occurrence with hypergeometric tests, applying a repertoire-size bias correction to TCR pairs. A later analysis estimated false discovery rates by permuting HLA or CMV assignments 20 times. In a later analysis, co-occurring TCRs were grouped using DBSCAN, and TCRdist sequence similarity was added for clustering within HLA-allele-positive subsets. Co-occurrence clustering excluded repertoires with fewer than 30,000 or more than 120,000 public chains, plus five with anomalous nucleotide sharing. Held by TCRdb, this immuneACCESS table contains in-frame sequences only and omits some clones. Under half of the omission traces to an unresolved V gene where checked; the cause of the rest is unknown. V, J and clone size are those of that table, while D and trimming were read from the DNA. The sample table records about 210,000 clones; over 80% of these occur just once. The ten largest clones capture 10% of the sample.

The V and J genes are TRBV5-1 and TRBJ2-5; TRBD2 could be the D gene, as 5 bases match. The receptor was derived from a woman aged 45-65 years in good health and CMV-seropositive. Sequenced sample: PBMCs. The DNA is as follows: TGCGCCAGCGGAACCGGACGCCGGGGAATACAAGAGACCCAGTACTTC. It is translated as CASGTGRRGIQETQYF.